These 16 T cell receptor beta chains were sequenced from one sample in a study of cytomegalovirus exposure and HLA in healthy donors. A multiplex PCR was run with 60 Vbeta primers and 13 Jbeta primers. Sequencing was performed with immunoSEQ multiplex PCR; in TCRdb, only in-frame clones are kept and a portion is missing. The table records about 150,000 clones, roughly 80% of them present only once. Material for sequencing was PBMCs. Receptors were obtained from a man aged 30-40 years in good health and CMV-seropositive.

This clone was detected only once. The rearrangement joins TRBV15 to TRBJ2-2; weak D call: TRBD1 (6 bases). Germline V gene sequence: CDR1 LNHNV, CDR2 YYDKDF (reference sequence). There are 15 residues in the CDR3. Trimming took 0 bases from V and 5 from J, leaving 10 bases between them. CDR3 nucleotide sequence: TGTGCCACCAGCAGAGATCCTGGACAGACCGGGGAGCTGTTTTTT. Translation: CATSRDPGQTGELFF.

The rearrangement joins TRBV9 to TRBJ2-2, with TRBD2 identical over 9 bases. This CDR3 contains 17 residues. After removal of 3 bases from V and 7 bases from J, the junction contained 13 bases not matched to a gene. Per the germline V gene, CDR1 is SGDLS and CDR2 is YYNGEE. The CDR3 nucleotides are TGTGCCAGCAGCGCCCAATTGCGGGGGGGCCTTGGCGGGGAGCTGTTTTTT. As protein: CASSAQLRGGLGGELFF. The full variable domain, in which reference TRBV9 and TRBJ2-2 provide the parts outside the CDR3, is DSGVTQTPKHLITATGQRVTLRCSPRSGDLSVYWYQQSLDQGLQFLIQYYNGEERAKGNILERFSAQQFPDLHSELNLSSLELGDSALYFCASSAQLRGGLGGELFFGEGSRLTVL.

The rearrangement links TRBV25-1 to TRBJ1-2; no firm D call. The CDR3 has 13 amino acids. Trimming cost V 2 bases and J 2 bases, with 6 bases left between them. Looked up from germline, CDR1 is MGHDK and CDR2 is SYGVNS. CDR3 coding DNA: TGTGCCAGCAGTGAACGTCAGAACTATGGCTACACCTTC. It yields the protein CASSERQNYGYTF.

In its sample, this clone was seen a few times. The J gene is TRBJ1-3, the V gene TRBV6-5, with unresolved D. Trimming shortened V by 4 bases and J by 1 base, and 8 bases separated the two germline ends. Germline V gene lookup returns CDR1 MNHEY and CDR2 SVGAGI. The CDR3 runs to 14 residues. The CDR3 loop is CASSLSGSGNTIYF. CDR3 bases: TGTGCCAGCAGTTTAAGCGGATCTGGAAACACCATATATTTT.

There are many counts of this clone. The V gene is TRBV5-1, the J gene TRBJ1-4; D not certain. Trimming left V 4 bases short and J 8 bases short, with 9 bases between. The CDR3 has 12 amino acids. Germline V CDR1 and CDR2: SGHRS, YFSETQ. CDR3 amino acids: CASSENGEKLFF. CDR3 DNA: TGCGCCAGCAGCGAAAATGGCGAAAAACTGTTTTTT.

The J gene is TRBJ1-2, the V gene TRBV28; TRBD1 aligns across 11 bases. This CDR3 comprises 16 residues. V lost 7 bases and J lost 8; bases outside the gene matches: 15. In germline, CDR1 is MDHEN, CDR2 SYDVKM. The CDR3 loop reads CASTPTGDRGARGYTF. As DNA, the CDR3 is TGTGCCAGCACCCCCACCGGGGACAGGGGGGCGCGAGGCTACACCTTC.

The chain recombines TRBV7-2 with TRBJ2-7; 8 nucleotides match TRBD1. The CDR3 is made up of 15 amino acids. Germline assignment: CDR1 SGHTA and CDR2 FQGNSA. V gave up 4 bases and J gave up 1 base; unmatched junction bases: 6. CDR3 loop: CASSSRQGSSYEQYF. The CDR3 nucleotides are TGTGCCAGCAGCTCGCGACAGGGGAGTTCCTACGAGCAGTACTTC.

CDR3 residues: CASSTNRVDTEAFF. CDR3 nucleotides: TGTGCCAGCAGCACAAACAGGGTAGACACTGAAGCTTTCTTT. The rearrangement joins TRBV7-8 to TRBJ1-1; possibly TRBD1 for D (6 bases). The CDR3 sequence is 14 residues long. Trimming removed 5 bases from V and 3 bases from J, with 13 bases in between. The germline CDR1 and CDR2 sequences are SGHVS and FQNEAQ.

Here the CDR3 reads CASSLDTGNYGYTF. In nucleotides, the CDR3 is TGTGCCAGCAGCTTAGATACAGGAAACTATGGCTACACCTTC. The chain couples TRBV7-2 to TRBJ1-2, with D possibly being TRBD1 (5 bases). The CDR3 loop spans 14 amino acids. Between the trimmed V and J ends, which lost 1 base and 2 bases, there was a span of 8 bases. Germline CDR1 is SGHTA and CDR2 is FQGNSA.

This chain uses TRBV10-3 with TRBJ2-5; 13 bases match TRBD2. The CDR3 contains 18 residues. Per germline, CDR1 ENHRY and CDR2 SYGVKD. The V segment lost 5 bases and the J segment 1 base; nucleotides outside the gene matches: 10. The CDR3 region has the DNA TGTGCCATCAGTACTAGCGGGAGGGGAAGGGGCCTCCAAGAGACCCAGTACTTC. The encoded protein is CAISTSGRGRGLQETQYF.

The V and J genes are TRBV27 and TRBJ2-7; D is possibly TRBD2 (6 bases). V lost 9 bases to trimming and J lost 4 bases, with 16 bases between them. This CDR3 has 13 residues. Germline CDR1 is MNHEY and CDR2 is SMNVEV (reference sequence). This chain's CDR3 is CASWGRDFYEQYF. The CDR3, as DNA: TGTGCCAGTTGGGGTAGGGACTTTTACGAGCAGTACTTC.

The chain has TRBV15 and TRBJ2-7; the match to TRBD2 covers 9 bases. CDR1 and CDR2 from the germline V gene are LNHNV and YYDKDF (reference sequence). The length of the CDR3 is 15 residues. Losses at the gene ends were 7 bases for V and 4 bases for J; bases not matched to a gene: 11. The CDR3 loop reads CATNHRASGAYEQYF. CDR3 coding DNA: TGTGCCACCAACCACCGGGCTAGCGGGGCGTACGAGCAGTACTTC.

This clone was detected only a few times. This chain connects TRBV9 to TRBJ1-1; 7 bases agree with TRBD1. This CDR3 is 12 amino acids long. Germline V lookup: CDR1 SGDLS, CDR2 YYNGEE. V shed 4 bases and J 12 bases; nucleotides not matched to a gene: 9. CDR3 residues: CASSPLTGETFF. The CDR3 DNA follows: TGTGCCAGCAGCCCTCTAACAGGGGAAACTTTCTTT.

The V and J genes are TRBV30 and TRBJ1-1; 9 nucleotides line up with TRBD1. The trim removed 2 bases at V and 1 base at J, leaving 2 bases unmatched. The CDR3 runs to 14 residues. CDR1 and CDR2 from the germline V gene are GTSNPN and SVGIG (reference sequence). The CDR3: CAWSLGQGNTEAFF. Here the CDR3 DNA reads TGTGCCTGGAGTTTGGGACAGGGGAACACTGAAGCTTTCTTT.

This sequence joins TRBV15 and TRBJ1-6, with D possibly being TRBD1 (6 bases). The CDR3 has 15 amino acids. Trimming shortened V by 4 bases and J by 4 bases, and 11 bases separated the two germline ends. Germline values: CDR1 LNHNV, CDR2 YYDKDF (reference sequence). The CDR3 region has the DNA TGTGCCACCAGCACCCGGACAGCTTATAATTCACCCCTCCACTTT. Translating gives CATSTRTAYNSPLHF.

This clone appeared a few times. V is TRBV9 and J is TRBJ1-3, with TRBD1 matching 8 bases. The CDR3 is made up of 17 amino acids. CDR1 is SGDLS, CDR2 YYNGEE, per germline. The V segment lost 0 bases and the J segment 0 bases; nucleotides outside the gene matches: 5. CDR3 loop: CASSVVETGDSGNTIYF. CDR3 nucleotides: TGTGCCAGCAGCGTAGTCGAGACAGGGGACTCTGGAAACACCATATATTTT. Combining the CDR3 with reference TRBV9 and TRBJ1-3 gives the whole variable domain DSGVTQTPKHLITATGQRVTLRCSPRSGDLSVYWYQQSLDQGLQFLIQYYNGEERAKGNILERFSAQQFPDLHSELNLSSLELGDSALYFCASSVVETGDSGNTIYFGEGSWLTVV.